Listed below are T cell receptor beta chains from one sample, sequenced in a study of tumor and adjacent non-tumor tissue in lung cancer. TCRdb fed the multiplex PCR reads into MiXCR, producing one record per CDR3 protein. The repertoire holds 200,000 to 250,000 distinct CDR3 sequences, about 71% seen once, with roughly a quarter in the top ten. Source material: lung tumor tissue. These TCRs come from a man in his 60s with non-small cell lung cancer. The CDR3 runs from the conserved cysteine through the conserved F or W. D genes are given only for firm matches. Expanded clones get a size class; other rows say once, few or many, or leave the size out.

clone size: medium-sized; V gene: TRBV6-5; J gene: TRBJ2-1; D gene: -; CDR3 DNA: TGTGCCAGCAGTTACTCGTACAGGCCGAGCTCCTACAATGAGCAGTTCTTC; CDR3 protein: CASSYSYRPSSYNEQFF
clone size: -; V gene: TRBV6-2/TRBV6-3; J gene: TRBJ1-5; D gene: -; CDR3 DNA: TGTGCCAGCAGCCCATCGGCGGCTCAGCCCCAGCATTTT; CDR3 protein: CASSPSAAQPQHF
clone size: -; V gene: TRBV5-1; J gene: TRBJ1-2; D gene: TRBD1; CDR3 DNA: TGCGCCAGCATCTTCACAGGGGGCAATAACTATGGCTACACCTTC; CDR3 protein: CASIFTGGNNYGYTF
clone size: -; V gene: TRBV20-1; J gene: TRBJ2-3; D gene: -; CDR3 DNA: TGCAGTGCTAGAATTGAACAGGCCTGCACAGATACACGGTATTTT; CDR3 protein: CSARIEQACTDTRYF
clone size: -; V gene: TRBV28; J gene: TRBJ2-7; D gene: -; CDR3 DNA: TGTATCAGCAGTTTTCAGACAGACGAGCACTACTTC; CDR3 protein: CISSFQTDEHYF
clone size: -; V gene: TRBV5-1; J gene: TRBJ2-5; D gene: TRBD2; CDR3 DNA: TGCGCCAGCAGCTCCGGACTAGTCGTTTCTCAGGAGACCCAGTACTTC; CDR3 protein: CASSSGLVVSQETQYF
clone size: -; V gene: TRBV20-1; J gene: TRBJ1-5; D gene: -; CDR3 DNA: TGCAGTGCAAAAGGGACGGGTGTCTACAATCAGGCCCAGCATTTT; CDR3 protein: CSAKGTGVYNQAQHF
clone size: -; V gene: TRBV11-2; J gene: TRBJ2-5; D gene: TRBD2; CDR3 DNA: TGTGCCAGCAGCTTATCGACTAGCGGCCACTACAAGCAGTACTTC; CDR3 protein: CASSLSTSGHYKQYF
clone size: -; V gene: TRBV29-1; J gene: TRBJ2-3; D gene: -; CDR3 DNA: TGCAGCGCTCAGAGACAGACCCTCAGCACAGATACGCAGTATTTT; CDR3 protein: CSAQRQTLSTDTQYF
clone size: many; V gene: TRBV12-3/TRBV12-4; J gene: TRBJ1-2; D gene: -; CDR3 DNA: TGTGCCAGCACCCCAGGACGTTCCTATGGCTACACCTTC; CDR3 protein: CASTPGRSYGYTF
clone size: -; V gene: TRBV28; J gene: TRBJ1-5; D gene: -; CDR3 DNA: TGTGCCAGCAGTTTATGGGGAGGCCGGCCCCAGCATTTT; CDR3 protein: CASSLWGGRPQHF
clone size: -; V gene: TRBV10-2; J gene: TRBJ1-5; D gene: -; CDR3 DNA: TGCGCCAGCAGTGTCCTGGGGGGTCAGCCCCAGCATTTT; CDR3 protein: CASSVLGGQPQHF
clone size: -; V gene: TRBV11-2; J gene: TRBJ2-1; D gene: -; CDR3 DNA: TGTGCCAGCAGCCTCCATCCAAGCTCCTACAAAGAGCAGTTCTTC; CDR3 protein: CASSLHPSSYKEQFF
clone size: -; V gene: TRBV6-2/TRBV6-3; J gene: TRBJ2-1; D gene: -; CDR3 DNA: TGTGCCAGCAGCCCGGACATGTCCTACAGTGAGCAGTTCTTC; CDR3 protein: CASSPDMSYSEQFF
clone size: -; V gene: TRBV11-3; J gene: TRBJ2-5; D gene: TRBD2; CDR3 DNA: TGTACCGGCAGCTTAGCGGGTGGGGAGGTGGAGACCCAGTACTTC; CDR3 protein: CTGSLAGGEVETQYF
clone size: -; V gene: TRBV5-6; J gene: TRBJ2-1; D gene: TRBD1; CDR3 DNA: TGTGCCAGCAGCTTACCGGGACAGAGGTATGATGAGCAGTTCTTC; CDR3 protein: CASSLPGQRYDEQFF
clone size: few; V gene: TRBV4-1; J gene: TRBJ2-4; D gene: -; CDR3 DNA: TGCGCTAGCAGCAAAGATAGTAACACTATTCAGTACTTC; CDR3 protein: CASSKDSNTIQYF
clone size: -; V gene: TRBV11-2; J gene: TRBJ1-1; D gene: -; CDR3 DNA: TGTGACAGCAGCTTTCCAGGGTGCAGGACTGAAGCTTTCTTT; CDR3 protein: CDSSFPGCRTEAFF
clone size: few; V gene: TRBV11-2; J gene: TRBJ1-1; D gene: -; CDR3 DNA: TGTGCCAGCAGCTTGTGTCTGAACACTGAAGCTTTCTTT; CDR3 protein: CASSLCLNTEAFF
clone size: -; V gene: TRBV20-1; J gene: TRBJ1-4; D gene: -; CDR3 DNA: TGCAGTGCTAGAGATGGGGGGACCCTTAGGCAGTCTGGAAAACTGTTTTTT; CDR3 protein: CSARDGGTLRQSGKLFF
clone size: few; V gene: TRBV19; J gene: TRBJ2-5; D gene: -; CDR3 DNA: TGTGCCAGTAGGACTACTGAGGGTTCGGAGACCCAGTACTTC; CDR3 protein: CASRTTEGSETQYF
clone size: few; V gene: TRBV5-6; J gene: TRBJ2-5; D gene: TRBD1; CDR3 DNA: TGTGCCAGCAGCTTGGCCACAGGGGCGACCCAGTACTTC; CDR3 protein: CASSLATGATQYF
clone size: many; V gene: TRBV20-1; J gene: TRBJ2-1; D gene: TRBD2; CDR3 DNA: TGCAGTGCTAACAGCGGGAGTGTAAATGAGCAGTTCTTC; CDR3 protein: CSANSGSVNEQFF
clone size: -; V gene: TRBV20-1; J gene: TRBJ1-6; D gene: -; CDR3 DNA: TGCAGTGCTAGGGACGATGGGAAGAGCTCCTATAATTCACCGCTCCACTTT; CDR3 protein: CSARDDGKSSYNSPLHF
clone size: -; V gene: TRBV6-2/TRBV6-3; J gene: TRBJ2-7; D gene: -; CDR3 DNA: TGTGCCAGCAGTTACGGTCTGGCCGAGGAAGATTACGTGCAGTACTTC; CDR3 protein: CASSYGLAEEDYVQYF
clone size: many; V gene: TRBV6-5; J gene: TRBJ1-1; D gene: -; CDR3 DNA: TGTGCCAGCAGTTACTCGTGGGGCCCTGAAGCTTTCTTT; CDR3 protein: CASSYSWGPEAFF
clone size: -; V gene: TRBV12-3/TRBV12-4; J gene: TRBJ2-1; D gene: -; CDR3 DNA: TGTGCCAGCAGTTTAGGACGAGCTAATGAGCAGCTCTTC; CDR3 protein: CASSLGRANEQLF
clone size: -; V gene: TRBV5-1; J gene: TRBJ2-3; D gene: -; CDR3 DNA: TGCGCCAGCAGCTTGGAAGGTCGGGGTTGGAGCACAGATACGCAGTATTTT; CDR3 protein: CASSLEGRGWSTDTQYF
clone size: -; V gene: TRBV5-6; J gene: TRBJ1-2; D gene: TRBD1; CDR3 DNA: TGTGCCAGCAGCTTGGTTGGGACAGGGCTTGGCTACACCTTC; CDR3 protein: CASSLVGTGLGYTF
clone size: -; V gene: TRBV20-1; J gene: TRBJ1-2; D gene: -; CDR3 DNA: TGCAGTGCTAGAGAATGGAAGGACGGGGGGCCACATAACTATGGCTACATCTTC; CDR3 protein: CSAREWKDGGPHNYGYIF
clone size: -; V gene: TRBV7-3; J gene: TRBJ2-1; D gene: -; CDR3 DNA: TGTGCCAGCAACAGAGGCTCTAGCTCCTACAATGAGCAGTTCTTC; CDR3 protein: CASNRGSSSYNEQFF
clone size: -; V gene: TRBV20-1; J gene: TRBJ1-6; D gene: -; CDR3 DNA: TGCAGTGCGAAGGGCCCGCGTGAGTCTCTCCACTTT; CDR3 protein: CSAKGPRESLHF
clone size: few; V gene: TRBV5-4; J gene: TRBJ1-2; D gene: TRBD1; CDR3 DNA: TGTGCCAGCAGCCGGACAGGGTTTTATGGCTACACCTTC; CDR3 protein: CASSRTGFYGYTF
clone size: -; V gene: TRBV5-1; J gene: TRBJ2-3; D gene: -; CDR3 DNA: TGCGCCAGCACCACGGGGATCACAGATACGCAGTGTTTT; CDR3 protein: CASTTGITDTQCF
clone size: many; V gene: TRBV12-5; J gene: TRBJ2-1; D gene: -; CDR3 DNA: TGTGCTAGTGGTTTGGTACTGACGGGTGAAGCCTACAATGAGCAGTTCTTC; CDR3 protein: CASGLVLTGEAYNEQFF
clone size: few; V gene: TRBV5-6; J gene: TRBJ1-1; D gene: -; CDR3 DNA: TGTGCCAGCAGCTTGGCCAAGGGGCAGGGTGAAGCTTTCTTT; CDR3 protein: CASSLAKGQGEAFF
clone size: -; V gene: TRBV20-1; J gene: TRBJ2-5; D gene: TRBD2; CDR3 DNA: TGCAGTGCTGGAGCCCCGCCGACTAGCGGGGGGAGGGAGACCCAGTACTTC; CDR3 protein: CSAGAPPTSGGRETQYF
clone size: once; V gene: TRBV25-1; J gene: TRBJ1-1; D gene: -; CDR3 DNA: TGTGCCAGCTGCAGGGGAGGCATCACTGAAGCTTTCTTT; CDR3 protein: CASCRGGITEAFF
clone size: once; V gene: TRBV20-1; J gene: TRBJ2-1; D gene: TRBD2; CDR3 DNA: TGCAGTGTTATAGGACTAGCGGGAGGCAGTATCGCAGCTGAGCAGTTCTTC; CDR3 protein: CSVIGLAGGSIAAEQFF
clone size: -; V gene: TRBV12-3/TRBV12-4; J gene: TRBJ1-2; D gene: TRBD1; CDR3 DNA: TGTGCCAGCAGACGAGGGACAGTTGCTGGCTTCACCTTC; CDR3 protein: CASRRGTVAGFTF
clone size: few; V gene: TRBV12-3/TRBV12-4; J gene: TRBJ2-1; D gene: TRBD2; CDR3 DNA: TGTGCCAGCAGTAGGACTAGCGGGACATACAATGAGCAGTTCTTC; CDR3 protein: CASSRTSGTYNEQFF
clone size: -; V gene: TRBV20-1; J gene: TRBJ1-6; D gene: -; CDR3 DNA: TGCAGTGCTAGAGCTAAGGGGGTAAAAGCGACACCCCTCCACTTT; CDR3 protein: CSARAKGVKATPLHF
clone size: many; V gene: TRBV12-3/TRBV12-4; J gene: TRBJ1-4; D gene: -; CDR3 DNA: TGTGCCAGCAGCCGGGACCCATCTGAAAAACTGTTTTTT; CDR3 protein: CASSRDPSEKLFF
clone size: -; V gene: TRBV28; J gene: TRBJ1-2; D gene: -; CDR3 DNA: TGTGCCAGCCGAAATATAGAGGATTATGGCTACACCTTC; CDR3 protein: CASRNIEDYGYTF
clone size: few; V gene: TRBV12-3/TRBV12-4; J gene: TRBJ2-3; D gene: -; CDR3 DNA: TGTGCCAGCAGTTTGCTAGCTCCGGGGGGCACAGATACGCAGTATTTT; CDR3 protein: CASSLLAPGGTDTQYF
clone size: few; V gene: TRBV6-5; J gene: TRBJ1-5; D gene: -; CDR3 DNA: TGTGCCAGCAGTTCCTCCTGGGCAGGGGCCAGCAATCAGCCCCAGCATTTT; CDR3 protein: CASSSSWAGASNQPQHF
clone size: -; V gene: TRBV6-1; J gene: TRBJ2-1; D gene: TRBD2; CDR3 DNA: TGTGCCAGCATTAGGGGGACTAGCGGGGCCCAAGAGCAGTTCTTC; CDR3 protein: CASIRGTSGAQEQFF
clone size: -; V gene: TRBV11-3; J gene: TRBJ1-1; D gene: -; CDR3 DNA: TGTGCCAGCAGCTTAGAGGTGGGGGTCACTGAAGTTTTCTTT; CDR3 protein: CASSLEVGVTEVFF
clone size: many; V gene: TRBV29-1; J gene: TRBJ2-4; D gene: -; CDR3 DNA: TGCAGCGTTGAACACCCGGAGGGGGGCAGGGGGGCCAAAAACATTCAGTACTTC; CDR3 protein: CSVEHPEGGRGAKNIQYF
clone size: -; V gene: TRBV20-1; J gene: TRBJ2-7; D gene: TRBD1; CDR3 DNA: TGCAGTACTAGACCACCTCCCTGGGACAGGGACCTCCACGAGCGGTACTTC; CDR3 protein: CSTRPPPWDRDLHERYF
clone size: -; V gene: TRBV12-3/TRBV12-4; J gene: TRBJ2-5; D gene: -; CDR3 DNA: TGTACCAGTAGTTTAAAGAGGTTTGAGACCCAGTACTTC; CDR3 protein: CTSSLKRFETQYF
clone size: few; V gene: TRBV12-5; J gene: TRBJ1-1; D gene: -; CDR3 DNA: TGTGCTAGTGGTTTGTCCGGCCGCGGCACTGAAGCTTTCTTT; CDR3 protein: CASGLSGRGTEAFF